This T cell receptor beta chain was identified during a study of T cells in tuberculosis. Findings and limits, study-wide: Active tuberculosis patients had shorter CDR3-alpha; the beta difference was nonsignificant.

Data came from immunoSEQ multiplex PCR; TCRdb stores just in-frame clones and leaves some out. The table has 35,000 to 50,000 clones, roughly 94% seen once. As to this clone: Its antigen is undetermined.

The sequenced sample was PBMCs. The sequence was collected from a donor aged 10-35 years with latent tuberculosis or without tuberculosis infection. Some clones in this sample may be carry-over from other donors' samples.

The CDR3, as DNA: TGTGCCAGTAGTATGACGTGGGGGACTAGCGGGAACTCAGATACGCAGTATTTT. Its translation: CASSMTWGTSGNSDTQYF. The V call is TRBV19, the J call TRBJ2-3; TRBD2 agrees at 13 bases. CDR3 length equals 18 residues. V shed 3 bases and J 4 bases; nucleotides not matched to a gene: 10. The germline V gene encodes CDR1 LNHDA and CDR2 SQIVND (reference sequence).